This TCR beta chain was profiled in a study of blood T cell repertoires in COVID-19. In the study overall: Italy, Spain and the United States were the sources of the convalescent and acute COVID-19 samples. T cells, B-cell-depleted T cells, or PBMCs provided the cDNA or gDNA that served as material.

With 6 bases removed from V and 3 bases from J, the gap between germline ends came to 18 bases. This CDR3 region has 16 residues. Germline V lookup: CDR1 KGHSH, CDR2 LQKENI. In the source study's methods: Estimated nucleated cell counts came from reference gene primer amplification. TCRdb's copy holds only in-frame clones and misses some; the assay was immunoSEQ multiplex PCR. The V and J calls and the clone size are those of that table, but D and trimming were determined from the DNA. This table holds some 91,000 clones, around 80% found once. Sequencing used peripheral blood. This TCR derives from an older man with acute or convalescent COVID-19. The chain is built from TRBV18 and TRBJ2-1; tentatively, D is TRBD2 (6 bases). CDR3 protein: CASSPGGAAFYNEQFF. CDR3 in DNA: TGTGCCAGCTCCCCCGGAGGGGCAGCGTTCTACAATGAGCAGTTCTTC.